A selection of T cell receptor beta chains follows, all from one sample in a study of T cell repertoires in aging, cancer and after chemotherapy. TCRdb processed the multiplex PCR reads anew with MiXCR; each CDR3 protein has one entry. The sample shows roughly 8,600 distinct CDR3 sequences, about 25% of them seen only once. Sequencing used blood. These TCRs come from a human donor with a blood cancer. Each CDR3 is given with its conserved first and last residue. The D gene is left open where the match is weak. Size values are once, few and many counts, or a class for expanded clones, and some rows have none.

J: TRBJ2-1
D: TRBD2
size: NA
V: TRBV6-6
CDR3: CASSGTRLAGDDEQFF
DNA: TGTGCCAGCAGTGGAACCAGACTAGCGGGGGATGATGAGCAGTTCTTC

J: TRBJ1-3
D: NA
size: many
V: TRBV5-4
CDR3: CASSLSGAGNTIYF
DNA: TGTGCCAGCAGCTTATCAGGTGCCGGAAACACCATATATTTT

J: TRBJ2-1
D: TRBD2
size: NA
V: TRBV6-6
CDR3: CASTLRGLDNEQFF
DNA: TGTGCCAGCACCCTACGGGGACTAGACAATGAGCAGTTCTTC

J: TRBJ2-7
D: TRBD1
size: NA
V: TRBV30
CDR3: CAWRPGTGGPYEQYF
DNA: TGTGCCTGGAGGCCCGGGACAGGGGGCCCCTACGAGCAGTACTTC

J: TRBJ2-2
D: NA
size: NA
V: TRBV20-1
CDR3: CSAREVITGELFF
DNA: TGCAGTGCTAGAGAGGTTATAACCGGGGAGCTGTTTTTT

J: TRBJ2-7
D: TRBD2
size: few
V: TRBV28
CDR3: CASGTPPSGTSVTSSYEQYF
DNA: TGTGCCAGCGGAACTCCCCCTTCGGGGACTAGCGTTACGAGCTCCTACGAGCAGTACTTC

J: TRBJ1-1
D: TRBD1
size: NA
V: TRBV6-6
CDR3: CASNKDRGRGTEAFF
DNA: TGTGCCAGCAACAAGGACAGGGGGCGTGGGACTGAAGCTTTCTTT

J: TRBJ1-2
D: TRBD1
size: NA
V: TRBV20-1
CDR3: CSARRDREYTF
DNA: TGCAGTGCTAGGCGGGACAGGGAGTACACCTTC

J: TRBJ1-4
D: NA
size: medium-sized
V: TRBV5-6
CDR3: CASSFQGLTTNEKLFF
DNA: TGTGCCAGCAGCTTTCAGGGGCTTACAACTAATGAAAAACTGTTTTTT

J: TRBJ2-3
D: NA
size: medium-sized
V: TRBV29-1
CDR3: CSVISVTDTQYF
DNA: TGCAGCGTTATTAGCGTCACAGATACGCAGTATTTT

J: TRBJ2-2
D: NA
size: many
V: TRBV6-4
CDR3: CASSPSPDTGELFF
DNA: TGTGCCAGCAGCCCTTCACCAGACACCGGGGAGCTGTTTTTT

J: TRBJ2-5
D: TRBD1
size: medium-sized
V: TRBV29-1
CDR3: CSGGQGAWETQYF
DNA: TGCAGCGGTGGACAGGGGGCTTGGGAGACCCAGTACTTC

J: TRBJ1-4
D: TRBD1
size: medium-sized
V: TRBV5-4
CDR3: CASSPGQGEEKLFF
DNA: TGTGCCAGCAGCCCCGGACAGGGGGAAGAAAAACTGTTTTTT

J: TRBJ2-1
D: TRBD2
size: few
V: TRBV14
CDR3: CASSQGLAGRHEQFF
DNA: TGTGCCAGCAGCCAAGGCCTAGCGGGAAGGCATGAGCAGTTCTTC

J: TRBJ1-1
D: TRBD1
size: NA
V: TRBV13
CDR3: CASSPAQGENTEAFF
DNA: TGTGCCAGCAGCCCCGCACAGGGGGAGAACACTGAAGCTTTCTTT

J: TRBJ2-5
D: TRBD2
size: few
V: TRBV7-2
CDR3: CASSPKRGWETQYF
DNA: TGTGCCAGCAGCCCCAAGCGGGGATGGGAGACCCAGTACTTC

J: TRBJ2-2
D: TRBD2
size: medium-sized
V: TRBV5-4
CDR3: CASSSLAGPRGELFF
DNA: TGTGCCAGCAGCTCCCTAGCGGGACCGCGGGGGGAGCTGTTTTTT

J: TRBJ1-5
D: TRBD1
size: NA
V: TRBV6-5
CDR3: CASSYSPGQGRCSNQPQHF
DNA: TGTGCCAGCAGTTACTCCCCGGGACAGGGGCGGTGTAGCAATCAGCCCCAGCATTTT

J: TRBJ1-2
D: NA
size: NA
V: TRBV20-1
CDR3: CSARDRGPPYGYTF
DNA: TGCAGTGCTAGAGATCGCGGTCCTCCCTATGGCTACACCTTC

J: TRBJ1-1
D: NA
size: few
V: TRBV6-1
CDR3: CASSDAGETEAFF
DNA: TGTGCCAGCAGCGACGCAGGGGAAACTGAAGCTTTCTTT

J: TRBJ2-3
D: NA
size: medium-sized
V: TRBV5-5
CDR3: CASSLVPDSLGEDTQYF
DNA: TGTGCCAGCAGCTTGGTCCCGGATAGCCTTGGGGAAGATACGCAGTATTTT

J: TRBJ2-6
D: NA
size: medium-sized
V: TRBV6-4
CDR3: CASSDSGAGANVLTF
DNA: TGTGCCAGCAGTGACTCGGGGGCTGGGGCCAACGTCCTGACTTTC

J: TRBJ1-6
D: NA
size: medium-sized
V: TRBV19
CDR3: CASSEVSSYNSPLHF
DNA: TGTGCCAGTAGTGAAGTGAGCTCCTATAATTCACCCCTCCACTTT

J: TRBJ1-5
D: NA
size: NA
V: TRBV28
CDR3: CATDTSGQPQHF
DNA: TGTGCCACCGACACTTCCGGCCAGCCCCAGCATTTT

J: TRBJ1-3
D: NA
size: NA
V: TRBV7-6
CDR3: CASSLGYSGNTIYF
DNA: TGTGCCAGCAGCTTAGGGTACTCTGGAAACACCATATATTTT

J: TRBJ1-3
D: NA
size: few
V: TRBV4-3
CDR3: CASSQASGVDGNTIYF
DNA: TGCGCCAGCAGCCAAGCATCCGGAGTTGACGGAAACACCATATATTTT

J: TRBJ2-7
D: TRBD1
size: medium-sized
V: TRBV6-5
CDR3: CASSYSPRGTVPTYEQYF
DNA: TGTGCCAGCAGTTACTCCCCCAGAGGGACAGTCCCAACCTACGAGCAGTACTTC

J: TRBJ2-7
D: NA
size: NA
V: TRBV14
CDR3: CASSQDRPRGRATGYEQYF
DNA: TGTGCCAGCAGCCAAGATCGGCCCAGGGGCAGGGCGACTGGCTACGAGCAGTACTTC

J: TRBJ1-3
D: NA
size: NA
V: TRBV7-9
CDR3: CASSLFPRGQGTSGNTIYF
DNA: TGTGCCAGCAGCTTATTTCCTCGGGGGCAGGGGACATCTGGAAACACCATATATTTT

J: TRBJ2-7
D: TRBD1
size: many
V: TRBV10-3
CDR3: CAIRSDRREQYF
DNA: TGTGCCATCAGATCGGACAGGAGGGAGCAGTACTTC

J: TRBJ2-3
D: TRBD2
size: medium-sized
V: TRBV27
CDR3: CASSILAGGGRTDTQYF
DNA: TGTGCCAGCAGTATCCTAGCGGGAGGTGGTCGCACAGATACGCAGTATTTT

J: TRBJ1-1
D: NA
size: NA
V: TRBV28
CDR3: CASSEGNTEAFF
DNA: TGTGCCAGCAGTGAGGGTAACACTGAAGCTTTCTTT

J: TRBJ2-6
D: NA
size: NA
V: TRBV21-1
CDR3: CAIIRRGASGANVLTF
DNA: TGTGCCATCATCCGCAGAGGAGCCTCTGGGGCCAACGTCCTGACTTTC

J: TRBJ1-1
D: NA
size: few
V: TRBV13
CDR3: CASSLAGGMNTEAFF
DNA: TGTGCCAGCAGCTTAGCCGGGGGGATGAACACTGAAGCTTTCTTT

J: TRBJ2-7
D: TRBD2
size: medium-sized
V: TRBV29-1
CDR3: CSVEDQSVPGLAGGRDYEQYF
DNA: TGCAGCGTTGAAGATCAATCCGTCCCGGGACTAGCGGGAGGGCGGGACTACGAGCAGTACTTC

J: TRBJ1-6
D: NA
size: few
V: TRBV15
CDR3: CATSREAGGRNSPLHF
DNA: TGTGCCACCAGCAGAGAGGCCGGGGGGCGGAATTCACCCCTCCACTTT

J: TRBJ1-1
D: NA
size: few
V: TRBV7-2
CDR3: CASSLDRGMNTEAFF
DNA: TGTGCCAGCAGCTTAGATAGGGGTATGAACACTGAAGCTTTCTTT

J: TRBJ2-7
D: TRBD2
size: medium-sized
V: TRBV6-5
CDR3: CASSYSTVAGGPYEQYF
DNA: TGTGCCAGCAGTTACTCCACCGTAGCGGGAGGCCCCTACGAGCAGTACTTC

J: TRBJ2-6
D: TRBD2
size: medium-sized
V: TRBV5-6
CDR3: CASSWGGGSGANVLTF
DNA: TGTGCCAGCAGCTGGGGGGGGGGTAGTGGGGCCAACGTCCTGACTTTC

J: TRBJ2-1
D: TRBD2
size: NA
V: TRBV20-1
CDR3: CSARVGLALNNEQFF
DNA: TGCAGTGCTAGAGTGGGACTAGCGCTGAACAATGAGCAGTTCTTC

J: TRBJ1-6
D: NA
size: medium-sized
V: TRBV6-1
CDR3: CASSEAPRAGRAPLHF
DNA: TGTGCCAGCAGTGAGGCCCCCAGGGCGGGACGAGCACCCCTCCACTTT

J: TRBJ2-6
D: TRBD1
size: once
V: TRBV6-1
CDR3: CASSSGTGDRSGANVLTF
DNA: TGTGCCAGCAGCTCCGGGACAGGGGACCGCTCTGGGGCCAACGTCCTGACTTTC

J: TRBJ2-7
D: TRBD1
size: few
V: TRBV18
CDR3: CASSRGQGPLYEQYF
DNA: TGTGCCAGCTCACGAGGACAGGGGCCGTTGTACGAGCAGTACTTC

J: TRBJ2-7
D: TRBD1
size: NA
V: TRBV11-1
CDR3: CASSPDRGRGYEQYF
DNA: TGTGCCAGCAGCCCTGACAGGGGCCGCGGCTACGAGCAGTACTTC

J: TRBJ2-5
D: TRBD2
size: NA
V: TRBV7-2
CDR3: CASSPAGGKRTQYF
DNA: TGTGCCAGCAGCCCAGCGGGGGGGAAGAGAACCCAGTACTTC

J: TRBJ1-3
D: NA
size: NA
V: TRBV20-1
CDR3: CSARDGRLAGNTIYF
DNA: TGCAGTGCTAGAGATGGCCGTCTGGCTGGAAACACCATATATTTT

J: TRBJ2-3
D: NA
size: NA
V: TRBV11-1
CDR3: CASTPRVTQYF
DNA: TGTGCCAGCACCCCTAGAGTTACGCAGTATTTT

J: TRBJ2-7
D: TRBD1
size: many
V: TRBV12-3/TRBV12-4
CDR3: CASSYMGQNYEQYF
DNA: TGTGCCAGCAGTTATATGGGACAGAACTACGAGCAGTACTTC

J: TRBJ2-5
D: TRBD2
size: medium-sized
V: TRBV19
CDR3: CASRENGAGARETQYF
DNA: TGTGCCAGTAGAGAAAATGGTGCGGGAGCTAGAGAGACCCAGTACTTC

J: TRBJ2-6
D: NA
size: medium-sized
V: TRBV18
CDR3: CASSPLGGANVLTF
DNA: TGTGCCAGCTCACCCCTGGGCGGGGCCAACGTCCTGACTTTC

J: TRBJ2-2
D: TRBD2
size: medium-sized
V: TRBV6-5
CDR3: CASSYLGGGAVGELFF
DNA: TGTGCCAGCAGTTACTTGGGCGGGGGGGCCGTGGGGGAGCTGTTTTTT

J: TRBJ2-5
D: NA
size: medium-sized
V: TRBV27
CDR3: CASSQGLGQETQYF
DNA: TGTGCCAGCAGCCAGGGACTGGGCCAAGAGACCCAGTACTTC

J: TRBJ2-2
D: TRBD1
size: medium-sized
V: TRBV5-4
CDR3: CASSRDRLTGELFF
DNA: TGTGCCAGCAGTCGGGACAGACTCACCGGGGAGCTGTTTTTT